These 2 T cell receptor beta chains were sequenced from one sample in a study of shared clonotypes between healthy human individuals. Data came from immunoSEQ multiplex PCR; TCRdb stores just in-frame clones and leaves some out. Among under 1,100,000 clones listed, 65% to 80% were seen once. Sequenced sample: memory CD4+ T cells sorted from blood. Subset denoted: CD45RA-negative fraction. Every receptor here comes from a young man in good health.

The V and J genes are TRBV4-1 and TRBJ2-5, with D maybe TRBD1 (6 bases). V lost 1 base, J lost 6 bases, and 12 bases lay in between. Germline loops: CDR1 MGHRA, CDR2 YSYEKL. This CDR3 spans 14 amino acids. CDR3: CASSQVGTIKTQYF. DNA for the CDR3: TGCGCCAGCAGCCAAGTCGGGACAATTAAGACCCAGTACTTC.

The V call is TRBV28, the J call TRBJ2-7; TRBD1 matches 8 bases. The ends lost 3 bases at V and 4 bases at J; junction bases unmatched: 5. This CDR3 has 14 residues. CDR1 is MDHEN and CDR2 is SYDVKM in the germline V gene. CDR3 nucleotides: TGTGCCAGCAGTTTTAGTAACAGGGGGTACGAGCAGTACTTC. Its translation: CASSFSNRGYEQYF.